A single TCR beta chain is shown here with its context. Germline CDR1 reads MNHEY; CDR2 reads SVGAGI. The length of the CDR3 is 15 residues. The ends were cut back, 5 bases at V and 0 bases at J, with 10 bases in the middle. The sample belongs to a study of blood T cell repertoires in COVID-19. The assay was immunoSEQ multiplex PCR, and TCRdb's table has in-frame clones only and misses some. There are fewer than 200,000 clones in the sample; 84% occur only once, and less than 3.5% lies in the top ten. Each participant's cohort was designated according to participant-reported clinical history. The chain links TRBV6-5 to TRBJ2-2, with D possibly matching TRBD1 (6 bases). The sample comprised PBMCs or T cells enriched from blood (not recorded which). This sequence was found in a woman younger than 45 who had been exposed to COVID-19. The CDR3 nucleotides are TGTGCCAGCAGTCTGGACAGTCCGAACACCGGGGAGCTGTTTTTT. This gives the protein CASSLDSPNTGELFF.